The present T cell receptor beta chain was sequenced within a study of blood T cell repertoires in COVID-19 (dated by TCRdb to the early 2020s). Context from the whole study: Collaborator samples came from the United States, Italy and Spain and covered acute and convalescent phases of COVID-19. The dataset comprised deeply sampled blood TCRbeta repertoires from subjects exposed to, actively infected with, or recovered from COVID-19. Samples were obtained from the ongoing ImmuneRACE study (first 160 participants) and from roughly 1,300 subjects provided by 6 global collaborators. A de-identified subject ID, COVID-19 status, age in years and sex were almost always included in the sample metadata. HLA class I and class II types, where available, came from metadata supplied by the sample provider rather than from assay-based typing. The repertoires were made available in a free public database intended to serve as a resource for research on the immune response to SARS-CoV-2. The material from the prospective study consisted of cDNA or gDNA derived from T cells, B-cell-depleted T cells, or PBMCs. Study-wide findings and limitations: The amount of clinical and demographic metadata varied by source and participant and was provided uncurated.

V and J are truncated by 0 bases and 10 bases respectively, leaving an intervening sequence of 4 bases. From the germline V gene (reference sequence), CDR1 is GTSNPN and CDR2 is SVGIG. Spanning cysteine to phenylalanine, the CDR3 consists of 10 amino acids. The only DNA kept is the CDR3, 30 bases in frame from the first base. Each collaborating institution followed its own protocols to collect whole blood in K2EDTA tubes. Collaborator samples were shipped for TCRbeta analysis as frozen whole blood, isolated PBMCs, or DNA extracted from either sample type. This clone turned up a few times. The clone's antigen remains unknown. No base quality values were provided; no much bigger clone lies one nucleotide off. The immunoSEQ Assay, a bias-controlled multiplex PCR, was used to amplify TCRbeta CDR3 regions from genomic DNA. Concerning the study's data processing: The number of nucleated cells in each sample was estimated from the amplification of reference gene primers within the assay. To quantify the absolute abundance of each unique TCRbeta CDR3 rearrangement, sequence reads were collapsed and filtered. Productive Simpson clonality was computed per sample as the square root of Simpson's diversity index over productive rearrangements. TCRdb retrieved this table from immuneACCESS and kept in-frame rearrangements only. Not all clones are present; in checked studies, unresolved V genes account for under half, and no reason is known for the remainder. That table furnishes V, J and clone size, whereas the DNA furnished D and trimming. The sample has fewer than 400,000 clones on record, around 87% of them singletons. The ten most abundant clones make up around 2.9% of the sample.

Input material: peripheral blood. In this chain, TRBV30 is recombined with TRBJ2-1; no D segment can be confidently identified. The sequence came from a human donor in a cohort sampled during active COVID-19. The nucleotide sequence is TGTGCCTGGAGTGTCGGGGAGCAGTTCTTC. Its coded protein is CAWSVGEQFF.